Following are 26 T cell receptor beta chains from one sample sequenced in a study of CXCR3-negative and CXCR3-positive naive CD8 T cells. Whole-study findings and limits: Against CXCR3-negative naive cells, CXCR3-positive naive cells showed more hydrophobic TRB CDR3s.

5' RACE with UMI labels generated the TRB cDNA libraries. For each CDR3 protein, TCRdb gives one entry from its re-call of the 5' RACE reads, without DNA. The sample data list tens of thousands of distinct CDR3 sequences. Their antigens are not known. Sequencing was done on a sample of naive CXCR3+ CD8+ T cells from blood. Subset denoted: CD45RO-CCR7+CD27+CD95- naive CD8+ T cells expressing CXCR3 (TNR3+). Receptors originate from a human donor in good health. Some clones in this sample may be carry-over from other donors' samples.

The V call is TRBV6-5, the J call TRBJ2-1. From germline, CDR1 is MNHEY and CDR2 SVGAGI. CDR3 length equals 13 residues. The CDR3 spells CASSYSLGNEQFF.

The chain is built from TRBV20-1 and TRBJ2-1; TCRdb's D gene call, TRBD2, goes unchecked for lack of DNA. Germline CDR1 reads DFQATT; CDR2 reads SNEGSKA (reference sequence). The CDR3 has 14 amino acids. The CDR3 is CSSVRLGNYNEQFF.

V is TRBV12-3 or TRBV12-4 and J is TRBJ2-2. The CDR3 runs 14 residues. CDR3 region: CASTPQANTGELFF.

The rearrangement uses TRBV6-6 and TRBJ2-5; the D gene TCRdb calls, TRBD2, cannot be checked with no DNA. Germline CDR1 reads MNHNY; CDR2 reads SVGAGI (reference sequence). The CDR3 totals 13 residues. CDR3 sequence reads: CASSYGNRETQYF.

The chain couples TRBV25-1 to TRBJ1-6. CDR1 and CDR2 (germline): MGHDK, SYGVNS. The CDR3 is 14 residues long. This CDR3 reads CASVSTVYNSPLHF.

The chain uses TRBV7-8 and TRBJ2-5; TCRdb selects TRBD1, and the lack of DNA leaves this call unchecked. The V gene's germline CDR1 is SGHVS and CDR2 FQNEAQ. This CDR3 has 15 residues. This CDR3 is CASRHSGQGFETQYF.

The chain couples TRBV7-6 to TRBJ2-2; the D gene TCRdb calls, TRBD1, cannot be checked with no DNA. The V gene's germline CDR1 is SGHVS and CDR2 FNYEAQ. The CDR3 is 14 amino acids. The CDR3 spells CASGDRDYTGELFF.

The rearrangement links TRBV14 to TRBJ2-7. The V gene's germline CDR1 is SGHDN and CDR2 FVKESK. The CDR3 runs 14 residues. CDR3: CASSQLTVSYEQYF.

The J gene is TRBJ2-7, the V gene TRBV6-4. Germline V gene sequence: CDR1 MRHNA, CDR2 SNTAGT. This CDR3 is 14 amino acids long. CDR3 protein: CASSDFKTDYEQYF.

The chain is built from TRBV28 and TRBJ2-1; TCRdb lists TRBD1, though no DNA is available to test this call. CDR1 and CDR2 from the germline V gene are MDHEN and SYDVKM. The CDR3 totals 13 residues. CDR3 region: CASSLRGGNEQFF. The full variable domain, in which reference TRBV28 and TRBJ2-1 provide the parts outside the CDR3, is DVKVTQSSRYLVKRTGEKVFLECVQDMDHENMFWYRQDPGLGLRLIYFSYDVKMKEKGDIPEGYSVSREKKERFSLILESASTNQTSMYLCASSLRGGNEQFFGPGTRLTVL.

This sequence joins TRBV6-6 and TRBJ2-3; TCRdb returns TRBD2, unconfirmable since there is no DNA. The CDR3 is 19 residues long. Germline CDR1 is MNHNY and CDR2 is SVGAGI (reference sequence). The CDR3 sequence is CASSLLPGLAVPGADTQYF.

V is TRBV28 and J is TRBJ1-1; TCRdb returns TRBD1, unconfirmable since there is no DNA. The germline V gene encodes CDR1 MDHEN and CDR2 SYDVKM. This CDR3 comprises 11 residues. The CDR3 loop reads CASSPSSQAFF.

The genes are TRBV28 and TRBJ2-1; with no DNA, the TCRdb D assignment of TRBD1 cannot be verified. Germline CDR1 MDHEN, CDR2 SYDVKM. The CDR3 loop spans 15 amino acids. CDR3 loop: CASSLEGAWGNEQFF.

The gene calls are TRBV28 and TRBJ2-3; with no DNA, the TCRdb D assignment of TRBD2 cannot be verified. The CDR3 sequence is 16 residues long. Germline CDR1 is MDHEN and CDR2 is SYDVKM. This CDR3 reads CASSFERGGATDTQYF.

The chain is built from TRBV15 and TRBJ2-1; TCRdb outputs TRBD1, but without DNA this stays unchecked. In germline, CDR1 is LNHNV, CDR2 YYDKDF (reference sequence). CDR3 length equals 13 residues. CDR3 region: CATSRGQSNEQFF.

V gene TRBV20-1 combines with J gene TRBJ2-3; TCRdb returns TRBD1, unconfirmable since there is no DNA. CDR3 size: 11 residues. Germline V gene lookup returns CDR1 DFQATT and CDR2 SNEGSKA (reference sequence). CDR3 amino acids: CSASWGDTQYF.

The chain is built from TRBV7-2 and TRBJ2-1; the D call of TRBD1 rests on TCRdb alone, since no DNA is present to check it. Germline CDR1 is SGHTA and CDR2 is FQGNSA. The CDR3 spans 15 residues. The CDR3 protein is CASSLWVGGVNEQFF.

The V call is TRBV6-5, the J call TRBJ2-7. Germline-derived CDR1 and CDR2 are MNHEY and SVGAGI. The CDR3 covers 13 residues. CDR3: CASSTGTSYEQYF.

This chain joins TRBV21-1 and TRBJ1-1. TRBV21-1 is an annotated pseudogene. The CDR3 has 15 amino acids. The CDR3 reads CASSNPLRFNTEAFF.

The J gene is TRBJ2-1, the V gene TRBV24-1. This CDR3 comprises 14 residues. Looked up from germline, CDR1 is KGHDR and CDR2 is SFDVKD. CDR3 in amino acids: CATSDQSSYNEQFF.

This chain uses TRBV7-9 with TRBJ2-1; the D gene TCRdb calls, TRBD2, cannot be checked with no DNA. CDR1 and CDR2 from the germline V gene are SEHNR and FQNEAQ (reference sequence). CDR3 length: 15 amino acids. The CDR3 sequence: CASSLASGGADEQFF.

The genes are TRBV9 and TRBJ1-4; lacking DNA, the TRBD1 call made by TCRdb goes unchecked. Germline V gene data show CDR1 as SGDLS and CDR2 as YYNGEE. The CDR3 is 15 amino acids. The CDR3 is CASSVGGGTNEKLFF. Filled out from reference TRBV9 and TRBJ1-4, the complete variable domain reads DSGVTQTPKHLITATGQRVTLRCSPRSGDLSVYWYQQSLDQGLQFLIQYYNGEERAKGNILERFSAQQFPDLHSELNLSSLELGDSALYFCASSVGGGTNEKLFFGSGTQLSVL.

The V call is TRBV12-3 or TRBV12-4, the J call TRBJ2-1. The CDR3 is made up of 14 amino acids. The CDR3 here is CASSSGGLYNEQFF.

The chain carries TRBV5-1 and TRBJ2-7; TCRdb designates TRBD1, a call that cannot be tested without DNA. This CDR3 has 14 amino acids. In germline, CDR1 is SGHRS, CDR2 YFSETQ. Here the CDR3 reads CASGNGAGSYEQYF.

Here the CDR3 reads CASSLDGYEQYF. The genes are TRBV5-1 and TRBJ2-7. Germline-derived CDR1 and CDR2 are SGHRS and YFSETQ. CDR3 length: 12 residues.

This chain uses TRBV4-1 with TRBJ2-3. This CDR3 spans 15 amino acids. Germline values: CDR1 MGHRA, CDR2 YSYEKL. The CDR3 is CASSQEPTTTDTQYF.